These 15 T cell receptor beta chains came from one sample sequenced in a study of blood T cells in healthy people across ages. Alongside a J-beta primer mix, a sample-barcoded 5' primer served in a second PCR lasting roughly 7 to 12 cycles. Using its own MiXCR run on the 5' RACE reads, TCRdb lists one record per CDR3 protein. This table has some 730,000 distinct CDR3 sequences, about 20% appearing once. The material sequenced was blood. These receptors were taken from a man between 70 and 80 years old in good health.

Only a few counts were recorded for this clonotype. The V gene is TRBV19, the J gene TRBJ2-4; the D gene is possibly TRBD1 (6 bases). The germline CDR1 and CDR2 sequences are LNHDA and SQIVND (reference sequence). The CDR3 is 16 residues long. V lost 7 bases and J 5 bases, leaving 21 bases between the germline ends. CDR3 coding DNA: TGTGCCAGTACCGCCGTTTGGGGGCTAGAAGAAAACATTCAGTACTTC. Translated: CASTAVWGLEENIQYF.

This clonotype was counted a few times. V gene TRBV11-2 combines with J gene TRBJ2-1; 11 nucleotides line up with TRBD1. J gave up 0 bases and V 5 bases, and 15 bases lay outside the gene matches. The CDR3 is made up of 20 amino acids. Germline CDR1 reads SGHAT; CDR2 reads FQNNGV. This CDR3 reads CASSQPRDRGFWNSYNEQFF. The DNA of the CDR3 is TGTGCCAGCAGCCAACCGCGGGACAGGGGGTTCTGGAACTCCTACAATGAGCAGTTCTTC.

This clonotype was recorded a few times. The V gene is TRBV12-3 or TRBV12-4, the J gene TRBJ2-3; maybe TRBD2 (5 bases). The CDR3 consists of 15 residues. V lost 3 bases, J lost 1 base, and 11 bases lay in between. For the CDR3, the DNA is TGTGCCAGCAGTTTCGGCCTAGCCGGCACAGATACGCAGTATTTT. Translating it yields CASSFGLAGTDTQYF.

The chain couples TRBV24-1 to TRBJ1-5; possible D gene TRBD1, 6 bases. Germline V gene data show CDR1 as KGHDR and CDR2 as SFDVKD. Between the trimmed V and J ends, which lost 5 bases and 7 bases, there was a span of 20 bases. This CDR3 has 16 residues. This CDR3 is CATSGGAGRGGQPQHF. Here the CDR3 DNA reads TGTGCCACCAGTGGGGGTGCGGGCAGGGGAGGCCAGCCCCAGCATTTT.

Comments on this clonotype: The CDR3 end shows no conserved phenylalanine or tryptophan, and so a read error is likely. The rearrangement uses TRBV6-4 and TRBJ2-1; 8 bases line up with TRBD2. Matching the DNA end better, TRBJ2-7 makes the J call doubtful. The CDR3 sequence is 17 residues long. Germline values: CDR1 MRHNA, CDR2 SNTAGT. The CDR3 is CASSDSLQRGTFYVQYV. CDR3 sequence (DNA): TGTGCCAGCAGTGACTCGCTCCAGCGGGGGACCTTCTACGTGCAGTACGTC.

This clonotype has more than one count but fewer than ten. The CDR3, as DNA: TGTGCCAGCCTTACAGGGGAGGGGTGGAACACTGAAGCTTTCTTT. Protein sequence: CASLTGEGWNTEAFF. The rearrangement links TRBV19 to TRBJ1-1; 7 bases fit TRBD1. Per germline, CDR1 LNHDA and CDR2 SQIVND (reference sequence). With V trimmed by 9 bases and J by 1 base, 11 bases remained unmatched. The CDR3 spans 15 residues. Based on the CDR3 plus reference TRBV19 and TRBJ1-1, the full variable domain is DGGITQSPKYLFRKEGQNVTLSCEQNLNHDAMYWYRQDPGQGLRLIYYSQIVNDFQKGDIAEGYSVSREKKESFPLTVTSAQKNPTAFYLCASLTGEGWNTEAFFGQGTRLTVV.

V and J are TRBV24-1 and TRBJ2-7, with a tentative D call TRBD1 (5 bases). Germline loops: CDR1 KGHDR, CDR2 SFDVKD. With 3 bases removed from V and 5 bases from J, the gap between germline ends came to 10 bases. The CDR3 consists of 13 residues. CDR3 amino acids: CATSDDGHDEQYF. The CDR3 DNA reads TGTGCCACCAGTGATGATGGACACGACGAGCAGTACTTC.

The gene calls are TRBV28 and TRBJ2-1, with 10 bases lining up with TRBD2. The end of the DNA aligns better with TRBJ2-7, so the J call may be wrong. The CDR3 has 15 amino acids. Germline assignment: CDR1 MDHEN and CDR2 SYDVKM. The CDR3, as DNA: TGTGCCAGCACGTCCCCTGCTAGCGGGAGTTACGAGCAGTACGTC. This translates into CASTSPASGSYEQYV.

At least ten counts were recorded for this clonotype. The J gene is TRBJ1-5, the V gene TRBV7-2; no reliable D call. Between the trimmed V and J ends, which lost 6 bases and 7 bases, there was a span of 10 bases. This CDR3 has 12 residues. Germline V lookup: CDR1 SGHTA, CDR2 FQGNSA. This chain's CDR3 is CASSPRGQPQHF. Written as DNA, the CDR3 is TGTGCCAGCAGTCCCCGGGGACAGCCCCAGCATTTT.

This chain uses TRBV29-1 with TRBJ2-7; 8 bases fit TRBD1. Germline CDR1 is SQVTM and CDR2 is ANQGSEA. V gave up 4 bases and J gave up 6 bases; unmatched junction bases: 11. This CDR3 is 14 amino acids long. The DNA for the CDR3 is TGCAGCGTTGGGGGCCTGGGACAGGTCTGCGAGCAGTACTTC. It specifies CSVGGLGQVCEQYF.

This chain uses TRBV18 with TRBJ2-5; D unresolved. TRBJ2-7 explains the end of the DNA better; the J call may be wrong. CDR1 and CDR2 from the germline V gene are KGHSH and LQKENI. The CDR3 sequence is 11 residues long. The CDR3 protein is CASSPIYEQYV. CDR3 DNA sequence: TGTGCCAGCTCACCAATTTACGAGCAGTACGTC.

V gene TRBV20-1 combines with J gene TRBJ2-5; TRBD2 aligns across 7 bases. TRBJ2-1 explains the end of the DNA better; the J call may be wrong. CDR1 is DFQATT, CDR2 SNEGSKA, per germline (reference sequence). This CDR3 contains 15 residues. Here the CDR3 DNA reads TGCAGTGCTAGAGATCCGAGGACTAGGTCGGGAGAGCAGTTCTTC. Translation: CSARDPRTRSGEQFF.

Only a few counts were recorded for this clonotype. The rearrangement links TRBV5-1 to TRBJ1-2, with D unclear. Germline CDR1 is SGHRS and CDR2 is YFSETQ. V was pared by 0 bases and J by 7 bases, with 7 bases between. This CDR3 region has 12 residues. CDR3 DNA: TGCGCCAGCAGCTTGGACGGGGTTGGCTACACCTTC. Protein product: CASSLDGVGYTF. The full variable domain, in which reference TRBV5-1 and TRBJ1-2 provide the parts outside the CDR3, is KAGVTQTPRYLIKTRGQQVTLSCSPISGHRSVSWYQQTPGQGLQFLFEYFSETQRNKGNFPGRFSGRQFSNSRSEMNVSTLELGDSALYLCASSLDGVGYTFGSGTRLTVV.

This chain links TRBV3-1 with TRBJ2-3; possibly TRBD2 for D (6 bases). Germline V gives CDR1 LGHDT, CDR2 YNNKEL (reference sequence). Between the trimmed V and J ends, which lost 4 bases and 9 bases, there was a span of 17 bases. The CDR3 consists of 14 residues. The CDR3 loop reads CASSPTGTFWTQYF. The CDR3 DNA reads as TGTGCCAGCAGCCCCACCGGGACTTTCTGGACGCAGTATTTT.

A few counts support this clonotype. V and J are TRBV6-1 and TRBJ2-4; D is unresolved. This CDR3 spans 17 amino acids. From germline, CDR1 is MNHNS and CDR2 SASEGT. Deletions cut 2 bases from V and 0 bases from J, with 14 bases between. CDR3 residues: CASSERVGNIAKNIQYF. Written as DNA, the CDR3 is TGTGCCAGCAGTGAAAGGGTCGGAAATATAGCCAAAAACATTCAGTACTTC.